This T cell receptor (beta chain) was recorded in a study of shared clonotypes between healthy human individuals. Background on the study: The donor group consisted of two women and a few men, aged 18 to 49. Per donor, three plates held CD4 naive cells, three held CD4 memory, two held CD8 naive and one held CD8 memory.

Trimming took 3 bases from V and 1 from J, leaving 5 bases between them. Germline V CDR1 and CDR2: WNHNN, SYGVQD (reference sequence). The CDR3 is 13 amino acids. Data came from immunoSEQ multiplex PCR; TCRdb stores just in-frame clones and leaves some out. Seen here are more than 1.2 million clones, roughly 98.5% observed once, and the top ten hold 0.3% to 0.45%. This rearrangement joins TRBV10-1 to TRBJ2-3; D is ambiguous. The source material was naive CD4+ T cells sorted from blood. Subset in this sample: CD45RA+ positively selected. This TCR derives from a man aged 25 to 40 in good health. CDR3 sequence reads: CASSDRGTDTQYF. Here the CDR3 DNA reads TGCGCCAGCAGTGATAGGGGCACAGATACGCAGTATTTT.